The present TCR beta chain was sequenced within a study of blood T cells in healthy people across ages. Study conclusions and caveats: Per million T cells, the diversity of TCR beta decreased roughly linearly as age advanced.

V lost 7 bases to trimming and J lost 0 bases, with 13 bases between them. The length of the CDR3 is 14 residues. Germline-derived CDR1 and CDR2 are MDHEN and SYDVKM. The authors ran a second PCR of 7 to 11 cycles using a sample-barcoded 5' primer and a J-beta primer mix. Using its own MiXCR run on the 5' RACE reads, TCRdb lists one record per CDR3 protein. Of hundreds of thousands of distinct CDR3 sequences listed, around 24% are singletons. This clonotype was seen only a few times. The antigen remains undetermined. The authors extracted at least 5.5 micrograms of total RNA per sample. These same data were also listed under a study on T cells of mothers and their children. As that report states: In the second PCR, M1S primer introduced barcodes and 2-4 random bases. Overlap in related mother-child pairs always slightly exceeded unrelated pairs, never significantly.

Sequenced material: blood. The origin of this receptor is a boy younger than 18 in good health. V is TRBV28 and J is TRBJ2-7; maybe TRBD2 (6 bases). The CDR3 sequence is CASTSGGTSYEQYF. DNA for the CDR3: TGTGCCAGCACTTCCGGGGGTACCTCCTACGAGCAGTACTTC.